This T cell receptor (beta chain) stems from a study of patients and donors after allogeneic stem cell transplantation. V lost 2 bases and J 3 bases, leaving 8 bases between the germline ends. Per the germline V gene, CDR1 is MDHEN and CDR2 is SYDVKM. The CDR3 is made up of 14 amino acids. TCRdb reanalysed the RT-PCR reads using MiXCR and keeps one entry per CDR3 protein. This table holds under 30,000 distinct CDR3 sequences, 25% to 30% found once. This clonotype was observed a handful of times. The sample consisted of blood, either unsorted or a sorted T cell fraction (not recorded which). The chain uses TRBV28 and TRBJ1-5; D gene uncertain. The clonotype comes from a human donor who was either an allogeneic HSCT recipient or a stem cell or donor lymphocyte infusion donor (not recorded which). It is not recorded whose cells these are; they may come from a transplant donor. CDR3 in amino acids: CASSLTGVNQPQHF. CDR3 DNA sequence: TGTGCCAGCAGTTTAACCGGGGTCAATCAGCCCCAGCATTTT.